This T cell receptor beta chain was recovered during a study of cytomegalovirus exposure and HLA in healthy donors. Trimming removed 3 bases from V and 2 bases from J; junction bases left unmatched: 1. Germline CDR1 reads LGHNA; CDR2 reads YNFKEQ. This CDR3 comprises 14 residues. PCR employed 60 Vbeta and 13 Jbeta primers. Sequencing was performed with immunoSEQ multiplex PCR; in TCRdb, only in-frame clones are kept and a portion is missing. The sample lists around 120,000 clones, around 83% seen once, with roughly 2.7% in the top ten. V gene TRBV4-2 combines with J gene TRBJ1-5, with 7 nucleotides matching TRBD1. The clonotype was recovered from a man in his fifties or sixties in good health and CMV-seronegative. The source material was PBMCs. The CDR3 reads CASSQGTGNQPQHF. CDR3 in DNA: TGTGCCAGCAGCCAGGGGACAGGCAATCAGCCCCAGCATTTT.